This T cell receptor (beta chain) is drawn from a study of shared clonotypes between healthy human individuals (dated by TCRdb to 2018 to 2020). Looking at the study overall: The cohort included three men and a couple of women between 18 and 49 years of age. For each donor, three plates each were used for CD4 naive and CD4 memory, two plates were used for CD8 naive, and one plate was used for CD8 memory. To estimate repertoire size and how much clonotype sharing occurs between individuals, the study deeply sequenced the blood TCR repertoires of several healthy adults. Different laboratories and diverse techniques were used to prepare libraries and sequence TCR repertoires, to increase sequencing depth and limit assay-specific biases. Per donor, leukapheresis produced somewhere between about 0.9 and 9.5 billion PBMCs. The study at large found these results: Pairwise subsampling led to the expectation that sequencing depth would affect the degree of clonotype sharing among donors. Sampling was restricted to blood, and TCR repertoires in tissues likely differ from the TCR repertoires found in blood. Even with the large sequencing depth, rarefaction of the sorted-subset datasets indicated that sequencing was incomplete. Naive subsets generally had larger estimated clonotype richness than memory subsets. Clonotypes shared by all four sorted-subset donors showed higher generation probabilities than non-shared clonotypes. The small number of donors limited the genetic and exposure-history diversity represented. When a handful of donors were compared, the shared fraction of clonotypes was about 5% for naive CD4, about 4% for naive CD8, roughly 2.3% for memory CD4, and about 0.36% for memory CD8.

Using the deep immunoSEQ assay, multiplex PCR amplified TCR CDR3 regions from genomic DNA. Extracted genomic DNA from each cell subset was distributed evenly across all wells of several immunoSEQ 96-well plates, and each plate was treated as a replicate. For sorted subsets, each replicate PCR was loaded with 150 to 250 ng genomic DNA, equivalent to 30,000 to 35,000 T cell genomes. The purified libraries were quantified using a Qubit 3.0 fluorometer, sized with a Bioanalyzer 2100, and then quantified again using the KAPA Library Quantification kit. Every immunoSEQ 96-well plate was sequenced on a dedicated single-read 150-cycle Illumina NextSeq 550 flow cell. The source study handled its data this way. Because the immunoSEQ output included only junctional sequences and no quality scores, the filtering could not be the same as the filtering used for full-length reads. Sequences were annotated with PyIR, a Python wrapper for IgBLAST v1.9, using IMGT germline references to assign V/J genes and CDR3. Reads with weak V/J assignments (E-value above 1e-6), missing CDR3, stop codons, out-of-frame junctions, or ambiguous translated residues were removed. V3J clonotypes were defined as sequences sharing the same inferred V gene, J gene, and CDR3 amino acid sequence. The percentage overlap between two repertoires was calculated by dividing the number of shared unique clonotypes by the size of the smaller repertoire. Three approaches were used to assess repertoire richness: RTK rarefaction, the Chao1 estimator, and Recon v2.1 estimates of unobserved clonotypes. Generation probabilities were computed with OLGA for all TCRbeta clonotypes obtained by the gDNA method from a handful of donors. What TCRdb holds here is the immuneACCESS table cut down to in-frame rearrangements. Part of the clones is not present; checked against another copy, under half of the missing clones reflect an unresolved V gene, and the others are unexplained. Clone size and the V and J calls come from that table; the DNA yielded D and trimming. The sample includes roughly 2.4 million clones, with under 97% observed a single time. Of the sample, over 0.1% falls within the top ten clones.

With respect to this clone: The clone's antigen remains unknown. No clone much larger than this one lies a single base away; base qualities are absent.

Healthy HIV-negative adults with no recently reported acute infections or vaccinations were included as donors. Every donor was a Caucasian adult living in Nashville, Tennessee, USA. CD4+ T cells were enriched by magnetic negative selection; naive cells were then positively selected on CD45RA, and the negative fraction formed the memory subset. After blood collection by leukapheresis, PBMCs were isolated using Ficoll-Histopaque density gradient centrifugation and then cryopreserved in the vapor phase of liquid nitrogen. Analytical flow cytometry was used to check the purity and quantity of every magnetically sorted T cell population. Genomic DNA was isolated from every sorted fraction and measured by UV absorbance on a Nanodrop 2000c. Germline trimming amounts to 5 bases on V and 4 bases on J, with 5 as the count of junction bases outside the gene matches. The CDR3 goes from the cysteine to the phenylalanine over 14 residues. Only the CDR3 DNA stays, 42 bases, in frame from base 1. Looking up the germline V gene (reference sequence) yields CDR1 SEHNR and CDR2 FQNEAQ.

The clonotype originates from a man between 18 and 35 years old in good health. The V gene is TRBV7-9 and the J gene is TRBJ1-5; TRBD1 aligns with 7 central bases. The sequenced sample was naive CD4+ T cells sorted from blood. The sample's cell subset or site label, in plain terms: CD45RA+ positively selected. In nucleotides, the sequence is TGTGCCAGCAGCCTAGGACAGGAGAATCAGCCCCAGCATTTT. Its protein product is CASSLGQENQPQHF.